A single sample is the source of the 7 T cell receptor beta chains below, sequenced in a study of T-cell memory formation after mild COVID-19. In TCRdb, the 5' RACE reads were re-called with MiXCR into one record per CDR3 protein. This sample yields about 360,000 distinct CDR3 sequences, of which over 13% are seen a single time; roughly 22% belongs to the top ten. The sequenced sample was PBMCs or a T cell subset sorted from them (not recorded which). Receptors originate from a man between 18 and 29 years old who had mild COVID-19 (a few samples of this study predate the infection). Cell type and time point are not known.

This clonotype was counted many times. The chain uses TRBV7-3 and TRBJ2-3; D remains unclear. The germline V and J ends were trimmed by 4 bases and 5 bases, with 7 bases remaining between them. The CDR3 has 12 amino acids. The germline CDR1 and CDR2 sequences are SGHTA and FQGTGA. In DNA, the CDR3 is TGTGCCAGCAGCTCCCCGGGAGATACGCAGTATTTT. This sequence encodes CASSSPGDTQYF. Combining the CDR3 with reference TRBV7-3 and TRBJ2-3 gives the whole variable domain GAGVSQTPSNKVTEKGKYVELRCDPISGHTALYWYRQSLGQGPEFLIYFQGTGAADDSGLPNDRFFAVRPEGSVSTLKIQRTERGDSAVYLCASSSPGDTQYFGPGTRLTVL.

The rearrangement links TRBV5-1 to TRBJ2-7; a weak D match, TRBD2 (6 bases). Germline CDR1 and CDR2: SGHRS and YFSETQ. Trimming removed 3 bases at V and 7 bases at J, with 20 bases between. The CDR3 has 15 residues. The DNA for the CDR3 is TGCGCCAGCAGCTCCGATGGCCCCCCGGGGAGGGAGCAGTACGTC. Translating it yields CASSSDGPPGREQYV.

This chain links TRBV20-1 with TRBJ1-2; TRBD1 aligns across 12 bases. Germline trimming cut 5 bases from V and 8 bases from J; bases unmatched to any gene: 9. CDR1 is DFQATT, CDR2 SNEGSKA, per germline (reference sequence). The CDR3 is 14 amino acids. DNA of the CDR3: TGCAGTGCTGTTCCGGGACAGGGGGCTGAGGGCTACACCTTC. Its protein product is CSAVPGQGAEGYTF.

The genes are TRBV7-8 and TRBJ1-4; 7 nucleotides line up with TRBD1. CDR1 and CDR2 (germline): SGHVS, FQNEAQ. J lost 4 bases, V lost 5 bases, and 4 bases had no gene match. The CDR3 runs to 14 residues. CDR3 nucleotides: TGTGCCAGCAGCAAGACAGGGTTTAATGAAAAACTGTTTTTT. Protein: CASSKTGFNEKLFF.

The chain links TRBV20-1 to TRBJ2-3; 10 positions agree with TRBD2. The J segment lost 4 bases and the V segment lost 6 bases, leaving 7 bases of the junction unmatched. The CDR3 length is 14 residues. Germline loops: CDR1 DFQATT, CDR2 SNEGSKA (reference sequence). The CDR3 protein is CSAQAGGPSDTQYF. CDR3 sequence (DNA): TGCAGTGCCCAAGCGGGGGGGCCATCAGATACGCAGTATTTT.

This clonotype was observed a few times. CDR3 region: CASSELGQANTGELFF. The DNA for the CDR3 is TGTGCCAGCAGCGAGCTTGGACAGGCGAACACCGGGGAGCTGTTTTTT. The chain carries TRBV11-2 and TRBJ2-2; the match to TRBD1 covers 7 bases. The CDR3 is made up of 16 amino acids. The germline gives CDR1 SGHAT, CDR2 FQNNGV. J was trimmed by 0 bases and V by 5 bases; bases with no gene match: 6.

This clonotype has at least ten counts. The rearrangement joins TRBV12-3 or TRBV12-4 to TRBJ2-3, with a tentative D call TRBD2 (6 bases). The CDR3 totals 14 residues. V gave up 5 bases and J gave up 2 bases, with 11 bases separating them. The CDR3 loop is CASSPREATDTQYF. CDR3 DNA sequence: TGTGCCAGCAGTCCGAGGGAGGCCACAGATACGCAGTATTTT.